This entry is about one T cell receptor (beta chain). The repertoire was sequenced with immunoSEQ multiplex PCR; TCRdb's copy has only in-frame clones and lacks some. The data contain approximately 150,000 clones, approximately 83% of them seen just once; the ten biggest clones take up roughly 1.9%. This sample was taken from a study of blood T cell repertoires in COVID-19. Study summary: T cells, B-cell-depleted T cells, or PBMCs provided the cDNA or gDNA that served as material.

Germline trimming cut 6 bases from V and 5 bases from J; bases unmatched to any gene: 10. This CDR3 contains 14 residues. Per the germline V gene, CDR1 is SQVTM and CDR2 is ANQGSEA. This receptor was taken from a woman of 80 years or more with acute or convalescent COVID-19. The chain employs TRBV29-1 and TRBJ2-5; 9 nucleotides match TRBD1. The sample taken for sequencing was peripheral blood. CDR3 bases: TGCAGCGTAGTACAGGGGGCCCTTGGGGAGACCCAGTACTTC. Encoded protein: CSVVQGALGETQYF.